A selection of T cell receptor beta chains follows, all from one sample in a study of cytomegalovirus exposure and HLA in healthy donors. Repertoires were generated with immunoSEQ multiplex PCR, while TCRdb's copy carries only in-frame clones and drops some. Among about 190,000 clones listed, roughly 83% were seen once. Sample: PBMCs. The receptors were gathered from a woman between 18 and 29 years old in good health and CMV-seronegative. The CDR3 runs from the conserved cysteine through the conserved F or W. D genes are given only for firm matches. Size is stated for part of the rows, as once, few or many counts, or as a class when the clone is expanded.

J gene: TRBJ1-1; V gene: TRBV28; clone size: NA; D gene: TRBD1; CDR3 DNA: TGTGCCAGCAGCTTGCAGGGGGCATCAGGGAACACTGAAGCTTTCTTT; CDR3 protein: CASSLQGASGNTEAFF
J gene: TRBJ1-2; V gene: TRBV5-6; clone size: NA; D gene: NA; CDR3 DNA: TGTGCCAGCAGCTTACGAGTAGGGGCCGCAGGGCCGACCACGATAGGCTACACCTTC; CDR3 protein: CASSLRVGAAGPTTIGYTF
J gene: TRBJ1-2; V gene: TRBV6-5; clone size: NA; D gene: NA; CDR3 DNA: TGTGCCAGCAGTCCTGAACAGGGCACCGTTCGGGGCTACACCTTC; CDR3 protein: CASSPEQGTVRGYTF
J gene: TRBJ1-5; V gene: TRBV27; clone size: NA; D gene: NA; CDR3 DNA: TGTGCCAGCAGTGGGGAGTGGAACAATCAGCCCCAGCATTTT; CDR3 protein: CASSGEWNNQPQHF
J gene: TRBJ2-1; V gene: TRBV5-1; clone size: NA; D gene: NA; CDR3 DNA: TGCGCCAGCGCTTTATTAGCGGACCATGATGAGCAGTTCTTC; CDR3 protein: CASALLADHDEQFF
J gene: TRBJ2-1; V gene: TRBV7-2; clone size: NA; D gene: NA; CDR3 DNA: TGTGCCAGCAGCTTAGTTTTCAACAATGAGCAGTTCTTC; CDR3 protein: CASSLVFNNEQFF
J gene: TRBJ2-4; V gene: TRBV7-8; clone size: NA; D gene: TRBD2; CDR3 DNA: TGTGCCAGCAGCCCCTGGACTAGCGGGAGCGGGAACATTCAGTACTTC; CDR3 protein: CASSPWTSGSGNIQYF
J gene: TRBJ2-3; V gene: TRBV6-5; clone size: NA; D gene: TRBD2; CDR3 DNA: TGTGCCAGCTGGACCCCCGGGAGGACAGATACGCAGTATTTT; CDR3 protein: CASWTPGRTDTQYF
J gene: TRBJ2-7; V gene: TRBV19; clone size: NA; D gene: TRBD2; CDR3 DNA: TGTGCCAGTAATGTGGCGGGAGGATCCTACGAGCAGTACTTC; CDR3 protein: CASNVAGGSYEQYF
J gene: TRBJ1-1; V gene: TRBV4-1; clone size: NA; D gene: TRBD1; CDR3 DNA: TGCGCCAGCAGCCACTTGTACAGGGGGTTGAACACTGAAGCTTTCTTT; CDR3 protein: CASSHLYRGLNTEAFF
J gene: TRBJ1-4; V gene: TRBV29-1; clone size: NA; D gene: NA; CDR3 DNA: TGCAGCGTTCCCCCCCCCGGGGGGGCGCCTAATGAAAAACTGTTTTTT; CDR3 protein: CSVPPPGGAPNEKLFF
J gene: TRBJ2-7; V gene: TRBV7-2; clone size: NA; D gene: NA; CDR3 DNA: TGTGCCAGCAGCTTAGTAGACACCGCCTACGAGCAGTACTTC; CDR3 protein: CASSLVDTAYEQYF
J gene: TRBJ2-1; V gene: TRBV9; clone size: NA; D gene: NA; CDR3 DNA: TGTGCCAGCAGCGTACGCGGCGGGGCGGCCAATGAGCAGTTCTTC; CDR3 protein: CASSVRGGAANEQFF
J gene: TRBJ2-7; V gene: TRBV4-1; clone size: NA; D gene: TRBD1; CDR3 DNA: TGCGCCAGCAGCCAAGTGCAGGGGGCTTCTAACGAGCAGTACTTC; CDR3 protein: CASSQVQGASNEQYF
J gene: TRBJ2-5; V gene: TRBV7-3; clone size: NA; D gene: NA; CDR3 DNA: TGTGCCAGCAGCTTAGCCGGGGTGGGAGAGACCCAGTACTTC; CDR3 protein: CASSLAGVGETQYF
J gene: TRBJ1-5; V gene: TRBV6-5; clone size: NA; D gene: TRBD1; CDR3 DNA: TGTGCCAGCAGTTACAAGGGGGCGAGAGGTCAGCCCCAGCATTTT; CDR3 protein: CASSYKGARGQPQHF
J gene: TRBJ2-7; V gene: TRBV5-1; clone size: once; D gene: TRBD1; CDR3 DNA: TGCGCCAGCAGCCTTACAGGGGCTCCCCTCCACGAGCAGTACTTC; CDR3 protein: CASSLTGAPLHEQYF
J gene: TRBJ1-1; V gene: TRBV10-3; clone size: NA; D gene: TRBD1; CDR3 DNA: TGTGCCGTTGGGGACAGGGAACACACTGAAGCTTTCTTT; CDR3 protein: CAVGDREHTEAFF
J gene: TRBJ2-1; V gene: TRBV7-8; clone size: NA; D gene: TRBD1; CDR3 DNA: TGTGCCAGCAGCCGAAGACAGGGATACTACAATGAGCAGTTCTTC; CDR3 protein: CASSRRQGYYNEQFF
J gene: TRBJ1-1; V gene: TRBV2; clone size: NA; D gene: TRBD1; CDR3 DNA: TGTGCCAGCAGTGAGGGGACAGGGGTATTGGACACTGAAGCTTTCTTT; CDR3 protein: CASSEGTGVLDTEAFF
J gene: TRBJ2-7; V gene: TRBV21-1; clone size: NA; D gene: NA; CDR3 DNA: TGTGCCAGCAGCAAAAGGCAGGGGGTTGGCTACGAGCAGTACTTC; CDR3 protein: CASSKRQGVGYEQYF
J gene: TRBJ2-3; V gene: TRBV9; clone size: NA; D gene: NA; CDR3 DNA: TGTGCCAGCAGCGTAGGTAGAAGCACAGATACGCAGTATTTT; CDR3 protein: CASSVGRSTDTQYF
J gene: TRBJ2-2; V gene: TRBV11-3; clone size: NA; D gene: NA; CDR3 DNA: TGTGCCAGCAGCTTAGAAGGAGGGGTCGGGGAGCTGTTTTTT; CDR3 protein: CASSLEGGVGELFF
J gene: TRBJ1-1; V gene: TRBV7-3; clone size: NA; D gene: NA; CDR3 DNA: TGTGCCAGCAGCTTAACTCCGACAGGTTCCCAGAACACTGAAGCTTTCTTT; CDR3 protein: CASSLTPTGSQNTEAFF
J gene: TRBJ1-2; V gene: TRBV15; clone size: NA; D gene: NA; CDR3 DNA: TGTGCCACCAGCAGAGATCTTAAAGGGGGAAGTGGCTACACCTTC; CDR3 protein: CATSRDLKGGSGYTF
J gene: TRBJ1-1; V gene: TRBV6-5; clone size: NA; D gene: TRBD1; CDR3 DNA: TGTGCCAGCAGTTCCGGGACAGCTAGGGTGGCTTTCTTT; CDR3 protein: CASSSGTARVAFF
J gene: TRBJ2-1; V gene: TRBV6-4; clone size: NA; D gene: TRBD2; CDR3 DNA: TGTGCCAGCTCTAAAGTCCCTAGCGGGTTAGCGTACAATGAGCAGTTCTTC; CDR3 protein: CASSKVPSGLAYNEQFF
J gene: TRBJ2-2; V gene: TRBV2; clone size: once; D gene: NA; CDR3 DNA: TGTGCCAGCAGTGCAGGGGCGAACACCGGGGAGCTGTTTTTT; CDR3 protein: CASSAGANTGELFF
J gene: TRBJ2-1; V gene: TRBV4-1; clone size: once; D gene: TRBD2; CDR3 DNA: TGCGCCAGCAGCCAAGCGGGTAGCGGGGGTAGTTGGAGCGAGGGGCAGTTCTTC; CDR3 protein: CASSQAGSGGSWSEGQFF
J gene: TRBJ1-4; V gene: TRBV5-1; clone size: NA; D gene: TRBD1; CDR3 DNA: TGCGCCAGCAGCAATCGACAGGGGGGTAGGGAAAAACTGTTTTTT; CDR3 protein: CASSNRQGGREKLFF
J gene: TRBJ1-2; V gene: TRBV6-6; clone size: NA; D gene: NA; CDR3 DNA: TGTGCCAGCAGGGGAGCTAACTATGGCTACACCTTC; CDR3 protein: CASRGANYGYTF
J gene: TRBJ2-1; V gene: TRBV2; clone size: NA; D gene: TRBD2; CDR3 DNA: TGTGCCATCGGGACTAGCGGTGACAATGAGCAGTTCTTC; CDR3 protein: CAIGTSGDNEQFF
J gene: TRBJ1-2; V gene: TRBV23-1; clone size: once; D gene: TRBD1; CDR3 DNA: TGCGCCAGCAGTTCCCTGGCATTGGGACAGGGGGCGAGACCGGGCGGCTACACCTTC; CDR3 protein: CASSSLALGQGARPGGYTF
J gene: TRBJ1-2; V gene: TRBV7-2; clone size: NA; D gene: NA; CDR3 DNA: TGTGCCAGCAGCTCCCCGGGACTCGGATCCGACTATGGCTACACCTTC; CDR3 protein: CASSSPGLGSDYGYTF
J gene: TRBJ1-5; V gene: TRBV6-6; clone size: NA; D gene: NA; CDR3 DNA: TGTGCCAGCAGTTACCAGGGGTCCAATCAGCCCCAGCATTTT; CDR3 protein: CASSYQGSNQPQHF
J gene: TRBJ1-2; V gene: TRBV27; clone size: NA; D gene: NA; CDR3 DNA: TGTGCCAGCAGCAACGGCAGGTTTGGATCTAACTATGGCTACACCTTC; CDR3 protein: CASSNGRFGSNYGYTF
J gene: TRBJ2-2; V gene: TRBV6-4; clone size: many; D gene: NA; CDR3 DNA: TGTGCCAGCGCAGAGGAGGGGGCTACCGGGGAGCTGTTTTTT; CDR3 protein: CASAEEGATGELFF
J gene: TRBJ2-3; V gene: TRBV5-1; clone size: NA; D gene: TRBD2; CDR3 DNA: TGCGCCAGCCTCCCGGGAGGCGGGACAGATACGCAGTATTTT; CDR3 protein: CASLPGGGTDTQYF
J gene: TRBJ1-1; V gene: TRBV5-5; clone size: NA; D gene: TRBD1; CDR3 DNA: TGTGCCAGCAGCTTGGCCAGACAGGGTGGACGGGGCACTGAAGCTTTCTTT; CDR3 protein: CASSLARQGGRGTEAFF
J gene: TRBJ2-2; V gene: TRBV27; clone size: once; D gene: NA; CDR3 DNA: TGTGCCAGCAGTCAACAGGGAGGGGTCACCGGGGAGCTGTTTTTT; CDR3 protein: CASSQQGGVTGELFF
J gene: TRBJ1-5; V gene: TRBV19; clone size: NA; D gene: TRBD1; CDR3 DNA: TGTGCCAGTAATATGGGACAGGGACCGAATCAGCCCCAGCATTTT; CDR3 protein: CASNMGQGPNQPQHF
J gene: TRBJ1-2; V gene: TRBV4-2; clone size: NA; D gene: NA; CDR3 DNA: TGTGCCAGCAGCCAAGATCACAACATGAACTATGGCTACACCTTC; CDR3 protein: CASSQDHNMNYGYTF
J gene: TRBJ2-5; V gene: TRBV18; clone size: NA; D gene: NA; CDR3 DNA: TGTGCCAGCTCACCACAAATCAGGGGTTCCAGCCAAGAGACCCAGTACTTC; CDR3 protein: CASSPQIRGSSQETQYF
J gene: TRBJ2-5; V gene: TRBV10-1; clone size: NA; D gene: NA; CDR3 DNA: TGCGCCAGCAGTGAGTCGGGTTCAGGGAAGTGGGAGACCCAGTACTTC; CDR3 protein: CASSESGSGKWETQYF
J gene: TRBJ2-3; V gene: TRBV19; clone size: once; D gene: NA; CDR3 DNA: TGTGCCAGTAGTATCAAAAGCGGTTTTAGGCCAGATACGCAGTATTTT; CDR3 protein: CASSIKSGFRPDTQYF